This TCR beta chain was found in a study of blood T cells in healthy people across ages. CDR3 size: 14 residues. The germline V and J ends were trimmed by 6 bases and 4 bases, with 15 bases remaining between them. Next came a second PCR, run for about 6 to 12 cycles, which used a sample-barcoded 5' primer along with a J-beta primer mix. Through a template-switch adaptor with 12 random nucleotides, each cDNA molecule received a tag. TCRdb processed the 5' RACE reads anew with MiXCR; each CDR3 protein has one entry. Of fewer than 1.5 million distinct CDR3 sequences in the sample, around 39% are singletons; the top ten hold 7.9%.

The chain is built from TRBV12-3 or TRBV12-4 and TRBJ1-1, with D possibly being TRBD1 (6 bases). The clonotype comes from a woman aged 18-29 years in good health. Source material: blood. CDR3 nucleotide sequence: TGTGCCAGCAGACCTGATGGGGGGCCCACTGAAGCTTTCTTT. The encoded protein is CASRPDGGPTEAFF.